The 31 T cell receptor beta chains below were found in one sample sequenced in a study of T cell responses to AZD1222 COVID-19 vaccine. The protocol was immunoSEQ multiplex PCR, while the TCRdb copy is restricted to in-frame clones and leaves out a portion. The sample gives roughly 120,000 clones, about 91% of which show up once; roughly 5% is in the top ten. Specimen: peripheral blood, collected on day 0 of AZD1222 vaccination. These receptors were taken from an adult in good health.

V is TRBV14 and J is TRBJ1-1, with 8 positions matching TRBD1. V was clipped by 4 bases and J by 4 bases; unmatched bases: 5. There are 14 residues in the CDR3. Germline loops: CDR1 SGHDN, CDR2 FVKESK. This CDR3 reads CASSPRTGTTEAFF. CDR3 nucleotide sequence: TGTGCCAGCAGCCCCCGGACAGGGACCACTGAAGCTTTCTTT.

The chain couples TRBV11-2 to TRBJ1-5; D is undetermined. The CDR3 covers 13 residues. The germline V gene encodes CDR1 SGHAT and CDR2 FQNNGV. V was cut by 1 base and J by 5 bases, with 6 bases left in between. DNA for the CDR3: TGTGCCAGCAGCTTAGTTTCGGATCAGCCCCAGCATTTT. This encodes CASSLVSDQPQHF.

The V and J genes are TRBV7-3 and TRBJ2-2; D is ambiguous. The CDR3 length is 13 residues. Trimming cost V 5 bases and J 6 bases, with 10 bases left between them. The germline CDR1 and CDR2 sequences are SGHTA and FQGTGA. The CDR3, as DNA: TGTGCCAGCAGCGATGGTGGGGCCGGGGAGCTGTTTTTT. It yields the protein CASSDGGAGELFF.

This sequence joins TRBV7-9 and TRBJ1-2; 7 nucleotides match TRBD1. Germline loops: CDR1 SEHNR, CDR2 FQNEAQ (reference sequence). Trimming cost V 2 bases and J 5 bases; bases outside gene matches: 5. CDR3 size: 14 residues. The CDR3 DNA follows: TGTGCCAGCAGCTTACCCGGGACAGAGTATGGCTACACCTTC. It yields the protein CASSLPGTEYGYTF.

J is TRBJ2-7 and V is TRBV6-5; D is uncertain. Germline CDR1 is MNHEY and CDR2 is SVGAGI. V dropped 0 bases and J dropped 3 bases, with 9 bases sitting between them. The CDR3 covers 14 residues. CDR3 sequence: CASSYSGRFYEQYF. CDR3 DNA sequence: TGTGCCAGCAGTTACTCCGGCCGTTTCTACGAGCAGTACTTC.

The table lists this clone with a count of one. V is TRBV9 and J is TRBJ1-1, with D possibly being TRBD1 (5 bases). This CDR3 region has 14 residues. Germline CDR1 is SGDLS and CDR2 is YYNGEE. Between the trimmed V and J ends, which lost 0 bases and 7 bases, there was a span of 13 bases. The CDR3 is CASSVGPGYVEAFF. The CDR3 DNA reads TGTGCCAGCAGCGTAGGGCCAGGGTATGTTGAAGCTTTCTTT.

The chain links TRBV20-1 to TRBJ2-3; 7 bases line up with TRBD2. Germline V CDR1 and CDR2: DFQATT, SNEGSKA (reference sequence). The ends lost 3 bases at V and 0 bases at J; junction bases unmatched: 3. CDR3 length: 14 amino acids. The CDR3 coding sequence is TGCAGTGCTAGTTTGGGACTAAGCACAGATACGCAGTATTTT. Protein: CSASLGLSTDTQYF.

The J gene is TRBJ1-2, the V gene TRBV12-3 or TRBV12-4; a weak D match, TRBD1 (5 bases). This CDR3 is built from 13 residues. The ends were cut back, 7 bases at V and 8 bases at J, with 17 bases in the middle. CDR3 residues: CASTKSQGGGYTF. CDR3 coding DNA: TGTGCCAGCACTAAAAGCCAGGGAGGAGGCTACACCTTC.

The V gene is TRBV21-1, the J gene TRBJ2-7; the table's D call, TRBD2, was not checked against the DNA. TRBV21-1 is classified as a pseudogene. The CDR3 is made up of 13 amino acids. The CDR3 coding sequence is TGTGCCAGCAGCAAAGGACTGCGGGGTGAGCAGTACTTC. Translated, it gives CASSKGLRGEQYF.

This clone was observed a few times. The DNA for the CDR3 is TGTGCCAGCAGCTTAGCGCCCTCAGGGAACGAGCAGTACTTC. Protein: CASSLAPSGNEQYF. The gene calls are TRBV7-6 and TRBJ2-7, with D possibly being TRBD1 (5 bases). Trimming shortened V by 0 bases and J by 5 bases, and 11 bases separated the two germline ends. The CDR3 has 14 residues. Per the germline V gene, CDR1 is SGHVS and CDR2 is FNYEAQ. Looking up the rest from reference TRBV7-6 and TRBJ2-7 gives the full variable domain: GAGVSQSPRYKVTKRGQDVALRCDPISGHVSLYWYRQALGQGPEFLTYFNYEAQQDKSGLPNDRFSAERPEGSISTLTIQRTEQRDSAMYRCASSLAPSGNEQYFGPGTRLTVT.

The rearrangement links TRBV6-5 to TRBJ1-2; D is unresolved. The CDR3 runs 14 residues. Trimming left V 0 bases short and J 5 bases short, with 10 bases between. From germline, CDR1 is MNHEY and CDR2 SVGAGI. CDR3 coding DNA: TGTGCCAGCAGTTACTCGGGGAGGGAGTATGGCTACACCTTC. Amino acid sequence: CASSYSGREYGYTF.

This clone has a handful of counts. J is TRBJ1-1 and V is TRBV14, with D possibly TRBD1 on 6 matching bases. Trimming took 1 base from V and 3 from J, leaving 15 bases between them. The CDR3 has 16 residues. CDR1 SGHDN and CDR2 FVKESK come from the germline V gene. DNA for the CDR3: TGTGCCAGCAGCCAAGTCTCAGGGAGGGGGGACACTGAAGCTTTCTTT. Protein product: CASSQVSGRGDTEAFF. Based on the CDR3 plus reference TRBV14 and TRBJ1-1, the full variable domain is EAGVTQFPSHSVIEKGQTVTLRCDPISGHDNLYWYRRVMGKEIKFLLHFVKESKQDESGMPNNRFLAERTGGTYSTLKVQPAELEDSGVYFCASSQVSGRGDTEAFFGQGTRLTVV.

The rearrangement joins TRBV19 to TRBJ1-2; D perhaps matches TRBD1 (5 bases). This CDR3 region has 13 residues. V was clipped by 3 bases and J by 7 bases, with 12 bases between them. Germline assignment: CDR1 LNHDA and CDR2 SQIVND (reference sequence). The CDR3 DNA is TGTGCCAGTAGTATGGGACCCAAGAGTGGCTACACCTTC. Its protein product is CASSMGPKSGYTF.

The rearrangement links TRBV25-1 to TRBJ1-5; perhaps TRBD1 as D (5 bases). CDR1 is MGHDK and CDR2 is SYGVNS in the germline V gene. The CDR3 has 14 residues. The ends were cut back, 5 bases at V and 4 bases at J, with 12 bases in the middle. DNA of the CDR3: TGTGCCAGCAGTCCGGGGGGTTTAAATCAGCCCCAGCATTTT. Residues: CASSPGGLNQPQHF.

The gene calls are TRBV6-2 or TRBV6-3 and TRBJ1-5; TRBD1 might be the D (5 bases). CDR1 and CDR2 from the germline V gene are MNHEY and SVGEGT. The CDR3 contains 18 residues. V was trimmed by 5 bases and J by 0 bases, leaving 20 bases between them. DNA of the CDR3: TGTGCCAGCAGTCAAACCTCCCTCGGGACGGCTAGCAATCAGCCCCAGCATTTT. Amino acid sequence: CASSQTSLGTASNQPQHF.

The rearrangement uses TRBV3-1 (or the pseudogene TRBV3-2) and TRBJ2-5, with 7 nucleotides matching TRBD2. The CDR3 has 17 amino acids. Trimming cost V 4 bases and J 0 bases; bases outside gene matches: 11. Germline values: CDR1 LGHDT, CDR2 YNNKEL (reference sequence). DNA for the CDR3: TGTGCCAGCAGCCGGGTACTAGCGCCGAACAACCAAGAGACCCAGTACTTC. Translated: CASSRVLAPNNQETQYF.

The CDR3 spells CASSRDRADIQYF. CDR3 nucleotides: TGTGCCAGCAGCCGGGACAGGGCGGACATTCAGTACTTC. The chain links TRBV6-2 or TRBV6-3 to TRBJ2-4, with TRBD1 matching 9 bases. Germline CDR1 is MNHEY and CDR2 is SVGEGT. This CDR3 contains 13 residues. Trimming at V came to 6 bases and at J to 8 bases, leaving 5 bases not matched to a gene.

The chain combines TRBV7-9 with TRBJ1-2; TRBD1 matches at 9 bases. J gave up 3 bases and V 6 bases, and 2 bases lay outside the gene matches. This CDR3 is 13 amino acids long. Germline CDR1 and CDR2: SEHNR and FQNEAQ (reference sequence). CDR3 sequence (DNA): TGTGCCAGCAGTCGACAGGGGGACTATGGCTACACCTTC. Translated: CASSRQGDYGYTF.

The chain carries TRBV2 and TRBJ1-1, with a possible D match to TRBD1 (5 bases). V lost 7 bases, J lost 5 bases, and 14 bases lay in between. This CDR3 is 13 amino acids long. Germline values: CDR1 SNHLY, CDR2 FYNNEI. This CDR3 is CASIETWGTEAFF. CDR3 nucleotide sequence: TGTGCCAGCATAGAGACGTGGGGGACTGAAGCTTTCTTT.

The V call is TRBV7-9, the J call TRBJ2-5, with D maybe TRBD1 (6 bases). The CDR3 is 15 amino acids. Per the germline V gene, CDR1 is SEHNR and CDR2 is FQNEAQ (reference sequence). Trimming left V 5 bases short and J 4 bases short, with 17 bases between. CDR3 in DNA: TGTGCCAGCAGCCCGCCCCGGACAGCGCGAGAGACCCAGTACTTC. Protein product: CASSPPRTARETQYF.

The chain uses TRBV7-3 and TRBJ2-3; 10 positions agree with TRBD1. Per germline, CDR1 SGHTA and CDR2 FQGTGA. The V gene end was trimmed by 2 bases and the J gene end by 5 bases; junction bases not matched to a gene: 7. The CDR3 extends over 16 amino acids. This CDR3 reads CASSLGTGAPGDTQYF. The CDR3, as DNA: TGTGCCAGCAGCTTAGGGACAGGGGCGCCTGGAGATACGCAGTATTTT.

The chain combines TRBV3-1 (or the pseudogene TRBV3-2) with TRBJ1-4, with D unclear. The CDR3 covers 16 residues. The ends were cut back, 4 bases at V and 3 bases at J, with 15 bases in the middle. Looked up from germline, CDR1 is LGHDT and CDR2 is YNNKEL (reference sequence). CDR3 loop: CASSLPSPGANEKLFF. The CDR3 DNA follows: TGTGCCAGCAGCCTGCCCTCCCCGGGAGCTAATGAAAAACTGTTTTTT.

J is TRBJ1-1 and V is TRBV10-3, with D perhaps TRBD1 (5 bases). In germline, CDR1 is ENHRY, CDR2 SYGVKD. The length of the CDR3 is 14 residues. V was cut by 2 bases and J by 8 bases, with 15 bases left in between. Here the CDR3 DNA reads TGTGCCATCAGTGAGGGGGCAGGAAAACGGGAAGCTTTCTTT. Its protein product is CAISEGAGKREAFF.

The V and J genes are TRBV27 and TRBJ2-2; D not resolved. Germline CDR1 reads MNHEY; CDR2 reads SMNVEV (reference sequence). The CDR3 is 14 residues long. The V and J ends lost 7 bases and 7 bases respectively, with 16 bases between them. CDR3 protein: CASKGLLKGGELFF. Written as DNA, the CDR3 is TGTGCCAGCAAGGGTCTCCTTAAAGGCGGGGAGCTGTTTTTT.

This rearrangement joins TRBV7-2 to TRBJ2-1; the match to TRBD1 covers 10 bases. V trimming: 0 bases; J trimming: 4 bases; junction bases outside the gene matches: 3. The CDR3 has 16 residues. Germline V gene data show CDR1 as SGHTA and CDR2 as FQGNSA. The CDR3 loop reads CASSLASGQGYNEQFF. The CDR3 DNA reads as TGTGCCAGCAGCTTAGCGTCGGGACAGGGGTACAATGAGCAGTTCTTC.

The rearrangement joins TRBV7-2 to TRBJ1-3, with D hard to call. The germline V and J ends were trimmed by 1 base and 0 bases, with 7 bases remaining between them. The germline CDR1 and CDR2 sequences are SGHTA and FQGNSA. The CDR3 is 15 amino acids. The DNA for the CDR3 is TGTGCCAGCAGCTTAGATCCAGGCTCTGGAAACACCATATATTTT. Translated, it gives CASSLDPGSGNTIYF.

This clone showed up just a few times. This chain joins TRBV5-1 and TRBJ2-2; tentative D call: TRBD2 (5 bases). Between the trimmed V and J ends, which lost 0 bases and 6 bases, there was a span of 9 bases. The CDR3 is made up of 14 amino acids. The germline gives CDR1 SGHRS, CDR2 YFSETQ. CDR3 protein: CASSLEASPGELFF. As DNA, the CDR3 is TGCGCCAGCAGCTTGGAGGCTAGCCCCGGGGAGCTGTTTTTT.

This clone was detected only a few times. This specimen includes other DNA sequences encoding the same CDR3. The chain carries TRBV2 and TRBJ2-5; D may be TRBD2 (5 bases). The V gene lost 8 bases and the J gene lost 4 bases, with 11 bases spanning the gap. From germline, CDR1 is SNHLY and CDR2 FYNNEI. CDR3 length equals 12 residues. The CDR3 loop is CASGSLGETQYF. CDR3 bases: TGTGCCAGCGGGAGCCTAGGAGAGACCCAGTACTTC.

The chain employs TRBV19 and TRBJ1-6; no definite D call. The germline CDR1 and CDR2 sequences are LNHDA and SQIVND (reference sequence). CDR3 length: 13 amino acids. V was clipped by 6 bases and J by 8 bases, with 11 bases between them. Here the CDR3 DNA reads TGTGCCAGTAGGGCTCCGGGTGATTCACCCCTCCACTTT. Its protein is CASRAPGDSPLHF.

The rearrangement joins TRBV7-9 to TRBJ1-2, with D possibly TRBD1 on 6 matching bases. With 1 base removed from V and 5 bases from J, the gap between germline ends came to 8 bases. The germline CDR1 and CDR2 sequences are SEHNR and FQNEAQ (reference sequence). There are 13 residues in the CDR3. As DNA, the CDR3 is TGTGCCAGCAGCTTAGGACAGGAGTATGGCTACACCTTC. Amino acid sequence: CASSLGQEYGYTF.

J is TRBJ1-6 and V is TRBV2; D is unclear. With 6 bases removed from V and 4 bases from J, the gap between germline ends came to 7 bases. The CDR3 has 13 amino acids. Looked up from germline, CDR1 is SNHLY and CDR2 is FYNNEI. The CDR3 reads CASRQNYNSPLHF. CDR3 coding DNA: TGTGCCAGCAGACAGAATTATAATTCACCCCTCCACTTT.